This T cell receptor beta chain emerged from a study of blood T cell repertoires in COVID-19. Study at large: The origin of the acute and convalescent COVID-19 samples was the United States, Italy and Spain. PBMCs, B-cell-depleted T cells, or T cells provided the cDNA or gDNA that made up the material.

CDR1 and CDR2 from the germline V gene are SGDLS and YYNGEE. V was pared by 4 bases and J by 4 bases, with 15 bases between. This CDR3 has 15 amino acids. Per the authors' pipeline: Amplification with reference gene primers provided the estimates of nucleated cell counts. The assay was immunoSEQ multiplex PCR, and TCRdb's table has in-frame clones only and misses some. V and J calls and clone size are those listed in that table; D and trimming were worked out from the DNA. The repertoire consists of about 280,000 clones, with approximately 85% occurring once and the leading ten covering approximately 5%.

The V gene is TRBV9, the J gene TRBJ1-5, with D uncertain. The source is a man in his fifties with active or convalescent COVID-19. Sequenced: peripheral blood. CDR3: CASSPSGLANQPQHF. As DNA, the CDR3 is TGTGCCAGCAGCCCGTCCGGGCTAGCTAATCAGCCCCAGCATTTT.